One sample yielded the 20 T cell receptor beta chains listed below, sequenced in a study of blood T cell repertoires in COVID-19. Clones were sequenced by immunoSEQ multiplex PCR, and TCRdb holds only the in-frame ones, with some missing. This table holds around 260,000 clones, around 90% found once. Source material: PBMCs or T cells enriched from blood (not recorded which). Every receptor here comes from a woman in her thirties who had recovered from COVID-19.

The chain joins TRBV5-4 to TRBJ2-3; D may be TRBD1 (6 bases). The germline CDR1 and CDR2 sequences are SGHNT and YYREEE (reference sequence). V was trimmed by 1 base and J by 0 bases, leaving 9 bases between them. The CDR3 is made up of 15 amino acids. The CDR3 spells CASSLLGGSTDTQYF. The CDR3 nucleotides read TGTGCCAGCAGCTTGCTAGGGGGAAGCACAGATACGCAGTATTTT. The full variable domain, in which reference TRBV5-4 and TRBJ2-3 provide the parts outside the CDR3, is ETGVTQSPTHLIKTRGQQVTLRCSSQSGHNTVSWYQQALGQGPQFIFQYYREEENGRGNFPPRFSGLQFPNYSSELNVNALELDDSALYLCASSLLGGSTDTQYFGPGTRLTVL.

This clone occurred a few times. The chain uses TRBV11-1 and TRBJ2-1; D is ambiguous. This CDR3 spans 16 amino acids. Germline loops: CDR1 SGHAT, CDR2 FQDESV (reference sequence). Trimming removed 2 bases from V and 5 bases from J, with 16 bases in between. The CDR3 reads CASSLFPITTNNEQFF. The CDR3 DNA reads TGTGCCAGCAGCTTATTCCCCATTACTACAAACAATGAGCAGTTCTTC.

The chain employs TRBV28 and TRBJ1-5; D is ambiguous. V was clipped by 4 bases and J by 6 bases, with 7 bases between them. Germline CDR1 and CDR2: MDHEN and SYDVKM. The CDR3 has 12 amino acids. For the CDR3, the DNA is TGTGCCAGCAGTTCTGAGGGTCAGCCCCAGCATTTT. The encoded protein is CASSSEGQPQHF.

The chain links TRBV10-3 to TRBJ1-5; D is perhaps TRBD1 (6 bases). The CDR3 covers 13 residues. The V end was cut by 8 bases, the J end by 6 bases, with 14 bases between. The V gene's germline CDR1 is ENHRY and CDR2 SYGVKD. CDR3 in DNA: TGTGCCATCGGGACATTTAATGGTCAGCCCCAGCATTTT. It is translated as CAIGTFNGQPQHF.

V is TRBV9 and J is TRBJ1-5; no clear D. The CDR3 runs to 14 residues. The germline V gene has CDR1 SGDLS and CDR2 YYNGEE. Trimming removed 0 bases from V and 7 bases from J, with 11 bases in between. CDR3 DNA sequence: TGTGCCAGCAGCGTAGGGGGAGATTACCAGCCCCAGCATTTT. Residues: CASSVGGDYQPQHF.

V usage is TRBV19 and J usage is TRBJ2-1; 10 bases fit TRBD2. Germline trimming cut 9 bases from V and 5 bases from J; bases unmatched to any gene: 13. This CDR3 spans 16 amino acids. Looked up from germline, CDR1 is LNHDA and CDR2 is SQIVND (reference sequence). In DNA, the CDR3 is TGTGCCAGCGTCGAAACGGGACTAGCGAGGGACAATGAGCAGTTCTTC. Protein product: CASVETGLARDNEQFF.

The chain has TRBV11-3 and TRBJ2-2, with 7 bases fitting TRBD1. Unmatched junction bases numbered 12, after V lost 2 bases and J lost 3 bases. Looked up from germline, CDR1 is SGHNT and CDR2 is YENEEA. This CDR3 has 18 amino acids. This chain's CDR3 is CASSLTGQYSLDTGELFF. The CDR3 DNA sequence: TGTGCCAGCAGCTTAACGGGACAGTATAGTTTGGACACCGGGGAGCTGTTTTTT. Using reference TRBV11-3 and TRBJ2-2 for the parts outside the CDR3, the full variable domain is EAGVVQSPRYKIIEKKQPVAFWCNPISGHNTLYWYLQNLGQGPELLIRYENEEAVDDSQLPKDRFSAERLKGVDSTLKIQPAELGDSAVYLCASSLTGQYSLDTGELFFGEGSRLTVL.

This clone was seen more than once but under ten times. The chain has TRBV7-8 and TRBJ1-5; TRBD1 aligns across 8 bases. The V gene end was trimmed by 1 base and the J gene end by 7 bases; junction bases not matched to a gene: 9. The CDR3 runs 16 residues. CDR1 is SGHVS, CDR2 FQNEAQ, per germline. CDR3 coding DNA: TGTGCCAGCAGCTTAGGATCGGCAGGGGGCGGGCAGCCCCAGCATTTT. Translating gives CASSLGSAGGGQPQHF.

V is TRBV19 and J is TRBJ2-3; D is unresolved. Germline CDR1 and CDR2: LNHDA and SQIVND (reference sequence). Trimming removed 6 bases from V and 0 bases from J, with 7 bases in between. This CDR3 region has 13 residues. The CDR3 region has the DNA TGTGCCAGTAGCGCGTCTAGCACAGATACGCAGTATTTT. As protein: CASSASSTDTQYF.

The chain has TRBV4-3 and TRBJ2-1; maybe TRBD1 (5 bases). V dropped 0 bases and J dropped 7 bases, with 13 bases sitting between them. Per the germline V gene, CDR1 is LGHNA and CDR2 is YSLEER. CDR3 length: 15 residues. CDR3 sequence reads: CASSQEGDSKNEQFF. In nucleotides, the CDR3 is TGCGCCAGCAGCCAAGAAGGGGATTCGAAGAATGAGCAGTTCTTC.

The chain links TRBV24-1 to TRBJ2-3; D gene uncertain. V was trimmed by 12 bases and J by 0 bases, leaving 18 bases between them. The CDR3 is 15 amino acids. CDR1 is KGHDR, CDR2 SFDVKD, per germline. CDR3 residues: CASHPLRVSTDTQYF. Written as DNA, the CDR3 is TGTGCCTCACACCCCCTCCGGGTTAGCACAGATACGCAGTATTTT.

The chain employs TRBV9 and TRBJ1-1; D unclear. The CDR3 extends over 16 amino acids. Germline V gives CDR1 SGDLS, CDR2 YYNGEE. With 3 bases removed from V and 2 bases from J, the gap between germline ends came to 17 bases. CDR3: CASSAIGRRDNTEAFF. The CDR3 DNA sequence: TGTGCCAGCAGCGCCATCGGACGGAGGGATAACACTGAAGCTTTCTTT.

The chain combines TRBV9 with TRBJ1-4; 7 nucleotides line up with TRBD1. Germline V gene lookup returns CDR1 SGDLS and CDR2 YYNGEE. The CDR3 covers 15 residues. Trimming removed 0 bases from V and 7 bases from J; junction bases left unmatched: 6. The chain's CDR3 is CASSVGTGGVEKLFF. The CDR3 DNA follows: TGTGCCAGCAGCGTAGGGACAGGAGGAGTTGAAAAACTGTTTTTT.

The V gene is TRBV4-1, the J gene TRBJ2-7; TRBD2 matches at 10 bases. Germline values: CDR1 MGHRA, CDR2 YSYEKL. The ends lost 4 bases at V and 3 bases at J; junction bases unmatched: 15. There are 18 residues in the CDR3. CDR3 sequence: CASSPTLLGTSAIYEQYF. The DNA for the CDR3 is TGCGCCAGCAGCCCTACCTTGTTGGGGACTAGCGCAATCTACGAGCAGTACTTC.

V and J are TRBV19 and TRBJ2-5, with 9 nucleotides matching TRBD1. Losses at the gene ends were 3 bases for V and 4 bases for J; bases not matched to a gene: 12. The germline CDR1 and CDR2 sequences are LNHDA and SQIVND (reference sequence). The CDR3 is 17 amino acids. This chain's CDR3 is CASSITRGQGSGETQYF. Here the CDR3 DNA reads TGTGCCAGTAGTATTACCCGAGGACAGGGGAGCGGAGAGACCCAGTACTTC.

V usage is TRBV28 and J usage is TRBJ1-1; D uncertain. Trimming pared 5 bases from V and 5 bases from J, leaving 18 bases between. Germline CDR1 MDHEN, CDR2 SYDVKM. This CDR3 comprises 15 residues. CDR3: CASSPAQRGGTEAFF. In DNA, the CDR3 is TGTGCCAGCAGTCCCGCCCAGCGGGGTGGGACTGAAGCTTTCTTT.

The V gene is TRBV6-2 or TRBV6-3, the J gene TRBJ2-7, with 9 bases identical to TRBD2. This CDR3 region has 15 residues. Germline V gives CDR1 MNHEY, CDR2 SVGEGT. J lost 5 bases, V lost 2 bases, and 7 bases had no gene match. CDR3 in DNA: TGTGCCAGCAGTTACAGGGGGACTAGCTTCCACGAGCAGTACTTC. Translation gives CASSYRGTSFHEQYF.

V gene TRBV5-1 combines with J gene TRBJ1-3, with 7 bases aligning to TRBD1. This CDR3 spans 15 amino acids. Germline CDR1 reads SGHRS; CDR2 reads YFSETQ. Trimming took 4 bases from V and 0 from J; bases not matched to a gene: 4. CDR3 in DNA: TGCGCCAGCAGCCGGGACAGACTCTCTGGAAACACCATATATTTT. This gives the protein CASSRDRLSGNTIYF.

Only one count was recorded for this clone. The chain has TRBV6-5 and TRBJ2-2, with a weak D call TRBD1 (5 bases). The length of the CDR3 is 12 residues. V dropped 6 bases and J dropped 4 bases, with 6 bases sitting between them. Germline V gene data show CDR1 as MNHEY and CDR2 as SVGAGI. The CDR3 DNA is TGTGCCAGCAGCAGGGTCACCGGGGAGCTGTTTTTT. Protein product: CASSRVTGELFF.

The gene calls are TRBV28 and TRBJ2-7, with D perhaps TRBD1 (6 bases). Trimming stripped 6 bases from V and 2 bases from J, with 14 bases between. Germline assignment: CDR1 MDHEN and CDR2 SYDVKM. CDR3 length equals 14 residues. The CDR3: CASRITGPTYEQYF. In nucleotides, the CDR3 is TGTGCCAGCAGGATAACAGGGCCAACCTACGAGCAGTACTTC.